This TCR beta chain was recovered during a study of T cell clonotyping in hematopoietic cell transplantation. Comments on this clone: Its antigen is not identified.

Method: immunoSEQ multiplex PCR; TCRdb's copy keeps in-frame clones and lacks some. The sample shows about 15,000 clones, 65% to 90% of them seen only once. This CDR3 contains 13 residues. V was shortened by 2 bases and J by 7 bases, with 9 bases between the two germline ends. The germline gives CDR1 SGDLS, CDR2 YYNGEE. Regarding the study as a whole: Recipient TCR diversity dropped after transplant; expanded clonotypes rose from day 30 to 180.

The source was PBMCs, collected 100 days after allogeneic stem cell transplant. This TCR came from a male patient aged 45 to 59 who had an allogeneic stem cell transplant from an unrelated donor, so T cells may come from the graft donor. Some clones in this sample may be carry-over from other donors' samples. The rearrangement uses TRBV9 and TRBJ2-2, with D possibly TRBD2 on 5 matching bases. The CDR3: CASSVGGRGELFF. DNA of the CDR3: TGTGCCAGCAGCGTTGGCGGGCGCGGGGAGCTGTTTTTT. The full variable domain, completed using reference TRBV9 and TRBJ2-2, is DSGVTQTPKHLITATGQRVTLRCSPRSGDLSVYWYQQSLDQGLQFLIQYYNGEERAKGNILERFSAQQFPDLHSELNLSSLELGDSALYFCASSVGGRGELFFGEGSRLTVL.